The rows below give T cell receptor beta chains drawn from one sample of a study of cytomegalovirus exposure and HLA in healthy donors. The table came from immunoSEQ multiplex PCR; TCRdb's copy has only in-frame clones and leaves some out. The sample contains a few hundred thousand clones, approximately 70% of which appear only once. Sequencing was done on a sample of PBMCs. All receptors come from a female donor in good health and CMV-seronegative. Each CDR3 is given with its conserved first and last residue. A D gene is named only where the DNA matches it firmly. Rows may omit the clone size; those that give it use once, few, many or a size class.

j_call clone_size d_call v_call cdr3_aa cdr3_nt
TRBJ1-1 few NA TRBV18 CASSPQEGHTEAFF TGTGCCAGCTCACCGCAGGAGGGACACACTGAAGCTTTCTTT
TRBJ2-7 NA TRBD1 TRBV2 CASRSAGGPYEQYF TGTGCCAGCAGGTCGGCAGGGGGCCCCTACGAGCAGTACTTC
TRBJ2-4 NA NA TRBV6-5 CASSYSGIQYF TGTGCCAGCAGTTACTCCGGGATTCAGTACTTC
TRBJ1-5 few NA TRBV2 CASSEEAGYNQPQHF TGTGCCAGCAGTGAAGAGGCAGGGTATAATCAGCCCCAGCATTTT
TRBJ1-1 NA NA TRBV13 CASSLGGGQGTEAFF TGTGCCAGCAGCTTAGGGGGGGGGCAGGGTACTGAAGCTTTCTTT
TRBJ2-7 NA NA TRBV5-5 CASSGGYEQYF TGTGCCAGCAGCGGGGGGTACGAGCAGTACTTC
TRBJ2-4 NA NA TRBV28 CASTRWGLGDKNIQYF TGTGCCAGTACCCGGTGGGGGCTCGGTGACAAAAACATTCAGTACTTC
TRBJ2-6 NA NA TRBV19 CASTSGANVLTF TGTGCCAGTACGTCTGGGGCCAACGTCCTGACTTTC
TRBJ1-6 NA NA TRBV5-1 CASSPVSHSRSNSPLHF TGCGCCAGCAGCCCAGTGTCCCACAGTAGATCTAATTCACCCCTCCACTTT
TRBJ2-7 NA TRBD1 TRBV2 CASSGGFYYEQYF TGTGCCAGCTCAGGGGGCTTCTACTACGAGCAGTACTTC
TRBJ2-1 NA NA TRBV7-2 CASSPSSYNEQFF TGTGCCAGCAGCCCGAGCTCCTACAATGAGCAGTTCTTC